The source of this TCR beta chain is a study of CD4 and CD8 cells across lung adenocarcinoma regions. The CDR3 is 16 residues long. Germline V gene sequence: CDR1 MNHNS, CDR2 SASEGT. Trimming took 4 bases from V and 8 from J, leaving 23 bases between them. Localized lung adenocarcinoma, a non-small cell lung cancer, affected the donors. TCRdb ran MiXCR on the PCR reads and lists one entry per CDR3 protein. The table has 12,000 or so distinct CDR3 sequences, 53% seen once. This chain links TRBV6-1 with TRBJ1-1; maybe TRBD1 (5 bases). The sequence was collected from a female donor with lung adenocarcinoma. The CD4 and CD8 labels of this study may be unreliable. The sample consisted of CD8+ T cells from the center of a lung tumor. The CDR3 is CASSAFRRAGLLEAFF. The DNA of the CDR3 is TGTGCCAGCAGTGCCTTCCGTAGGGCAGGGTTGCTCGAAGCTTTCTTT.